This T cell receptor (beta chain) was captured in a study of radiotherapy plus CTLA-4 blockade in lung cancer. TCRdb's copy holds only in-frame clones and misses some; the assay was immunoSEQ multiplex PCR. Of approximately 85,000 clones listed, 75% to 90% were seen once; the top ten hold approximately 2.2%. This CDR3 is built from 13 residues. Germline CDR1 SGHDT, CDR2 YYEEEE. The ends were cut back, 0 bases at V and 5 bases at J, with 8 bases in the middle. As regards this clone: Its specificity is unknown.

Overall study results and limits: Radiotherapy was combined with ipilimumab, and tumor-derived TCR clones then expanded in blood.

The receptor was isolated from a human donor with non-small cell lung cancer who had a partial response to radiotherapy plus ipilimumab. Sequences were derived from peripheral blood, sampled from a patient treated with radiotherapy plus ipilimumab. The genes are TRBV5-6 and TRBJ1-1; D call uncertain. The CDR3 is CASSLALSTEAFF. In DNA, the CDR3 is TGTGCCAGCAGCTTGGCCCTTTCTACTGAAGCTTTCTTT.